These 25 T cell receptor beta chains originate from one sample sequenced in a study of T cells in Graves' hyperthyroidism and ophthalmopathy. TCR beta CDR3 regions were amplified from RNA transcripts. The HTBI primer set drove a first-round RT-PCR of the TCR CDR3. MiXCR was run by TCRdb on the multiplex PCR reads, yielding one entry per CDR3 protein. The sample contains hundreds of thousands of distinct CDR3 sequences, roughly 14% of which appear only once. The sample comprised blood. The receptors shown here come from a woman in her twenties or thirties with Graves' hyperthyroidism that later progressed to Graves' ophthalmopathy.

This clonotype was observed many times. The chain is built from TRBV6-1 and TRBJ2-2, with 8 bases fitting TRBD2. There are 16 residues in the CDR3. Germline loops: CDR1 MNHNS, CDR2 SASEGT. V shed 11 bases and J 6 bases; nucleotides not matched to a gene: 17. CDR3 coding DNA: TGTGCCTGCACTCTCCGACTAGCGATATATGCCGGGGAGCTGTTTTTT. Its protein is CACTLRLAIYAGELFF.

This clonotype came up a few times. Here the CDR3 reads CASSGRGDRAVIPDPQHF. The CDR3, as DNA: TGTGCCAGTTCCGGCCGGGGGGACAGGGCGGTAATCCCTGACCCCCAGCATTTT. The V and J genes are TRBV19 and TRBJ1-5; TRBD1 matches at 9 bases. The germline CDR1 and CDR2 sequences are LNHDA and SQIVND (reference sequence). Trimming took 8 bases from V and 10 from J; bases not matched to a gene: 24. There are 18 residues in the CDR3.

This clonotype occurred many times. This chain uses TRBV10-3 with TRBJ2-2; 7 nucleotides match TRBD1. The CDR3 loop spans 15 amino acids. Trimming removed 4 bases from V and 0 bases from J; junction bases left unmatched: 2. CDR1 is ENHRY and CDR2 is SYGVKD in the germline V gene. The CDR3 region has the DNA TGTGCCATCAGTGTGGGGACAGCGAACACCGGGGAGCTGTTTTTT. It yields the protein CAISVGTANTGELFF.

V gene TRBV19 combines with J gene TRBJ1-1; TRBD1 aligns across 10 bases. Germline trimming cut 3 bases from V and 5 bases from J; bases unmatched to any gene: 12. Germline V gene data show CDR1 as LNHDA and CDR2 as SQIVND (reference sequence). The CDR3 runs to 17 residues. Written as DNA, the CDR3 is TGTGCCAGTAGTATCACGGGACAGGGGCGGACGAAAACTGAAGCTTTCTTT. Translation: CASSITGQGRTKTEAFF.

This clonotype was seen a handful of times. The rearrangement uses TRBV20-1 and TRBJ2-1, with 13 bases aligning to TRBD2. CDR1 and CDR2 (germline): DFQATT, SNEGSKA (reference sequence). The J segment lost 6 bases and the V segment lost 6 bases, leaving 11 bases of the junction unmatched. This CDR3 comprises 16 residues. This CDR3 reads CSAQGLAGVSLNEQFF. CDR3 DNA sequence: TGCAGTGCGCAAGGACTAGCGGGAGTCTCCCTCAATGAGCAGTTCTTC.

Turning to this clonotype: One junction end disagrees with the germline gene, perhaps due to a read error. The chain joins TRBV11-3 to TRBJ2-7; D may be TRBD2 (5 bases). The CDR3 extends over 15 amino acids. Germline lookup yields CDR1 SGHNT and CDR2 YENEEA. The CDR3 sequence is CASSLDAGLLHEQYF. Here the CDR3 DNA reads TGTGCCAGCAGTTTAGATGCGGGCTTACTCCACGAGCAGTACTTC.

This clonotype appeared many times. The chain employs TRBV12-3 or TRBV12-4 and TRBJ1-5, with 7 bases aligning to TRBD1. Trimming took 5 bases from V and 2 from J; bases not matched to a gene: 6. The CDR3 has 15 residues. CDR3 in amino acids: CASSLQGLGNQPQHF. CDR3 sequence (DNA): TGTGCCAGCAGTCTACAGGGGCTGGGCAATCAGCCCCAGCATTTT.

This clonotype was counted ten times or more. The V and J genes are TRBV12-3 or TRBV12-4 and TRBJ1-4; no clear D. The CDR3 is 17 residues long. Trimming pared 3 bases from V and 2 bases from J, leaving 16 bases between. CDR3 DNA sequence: TGTGCCAGCAGTTTTTTGGGTTCTCGTCCGACTAATGAAAAACTGTTTTTT. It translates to CASSFLGSRPTNEKLFF.

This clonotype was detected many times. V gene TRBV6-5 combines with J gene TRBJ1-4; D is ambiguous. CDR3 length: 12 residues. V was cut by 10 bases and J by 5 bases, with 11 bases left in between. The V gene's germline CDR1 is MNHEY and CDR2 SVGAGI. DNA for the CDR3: TGTGCCACCAGGCCTTCCAATGAAAAACTGTTTTTT. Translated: CATRPSNEKLFF.

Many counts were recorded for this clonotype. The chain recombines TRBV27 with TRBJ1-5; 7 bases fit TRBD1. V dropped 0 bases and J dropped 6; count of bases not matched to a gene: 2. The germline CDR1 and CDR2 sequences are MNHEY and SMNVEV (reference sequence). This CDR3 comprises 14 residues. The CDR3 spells CASSLSGTAQPQHF. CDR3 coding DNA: TGTGCCAGCAGTTTATCGGGGACAGCTCAGCCCCAGCATTTT.

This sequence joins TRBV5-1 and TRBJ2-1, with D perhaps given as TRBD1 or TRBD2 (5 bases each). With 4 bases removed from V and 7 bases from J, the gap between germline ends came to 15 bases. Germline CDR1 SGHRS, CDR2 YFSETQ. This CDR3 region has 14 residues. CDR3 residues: CASSNLGTENEQFF. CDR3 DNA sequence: TGCGCCAGCAGCAACCTAGGGACGGAGAATGAGCAGTTCTTC. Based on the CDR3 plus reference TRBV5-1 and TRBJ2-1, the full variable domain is KAGVTQTPRYLIKTRGQQVTLSCSPISGHRSVSWYQQTPGQGLQFLFEYFSETQRNKGNFPGRFSGRQFSNSRSEMNVSTLELGDSALYLCASSNLGTENEQFFGPGTRLTVL.

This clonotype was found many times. CDR3 nucleotide sequence: TGTGCCAGCAGTTACTACAGGGGAAATTCCCAGTACTTC. Its translation is CASSYYRGNSQYF. The chain has TRBV6-5 and TRBJ2-5; TRBD1 agrees at 7 bases. V shed 1 base, J shed 9 bases, and the junction held 5 bases outside the gene matches. The CDR3 is 13 amino acids. Germline V gene sequence: CDR1 MNHEY, CDR2 SVGAGI.

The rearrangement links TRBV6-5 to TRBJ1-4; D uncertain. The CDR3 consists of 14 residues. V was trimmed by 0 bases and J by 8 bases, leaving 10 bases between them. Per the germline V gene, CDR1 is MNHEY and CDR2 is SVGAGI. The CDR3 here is CASSYSPGGEKLFF. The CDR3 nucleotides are TGTGCCAGCAGTTACTCACCCGGAGGGGAAAAACTGTTTTTT.

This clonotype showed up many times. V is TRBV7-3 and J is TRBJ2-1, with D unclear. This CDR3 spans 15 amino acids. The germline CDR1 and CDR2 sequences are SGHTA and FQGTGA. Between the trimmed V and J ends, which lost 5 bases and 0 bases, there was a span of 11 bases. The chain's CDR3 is CASSPTPDSYNEQFF. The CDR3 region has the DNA TGTGCCAGCAGCCCCACACCGGACTCCTACAATGAGCAGTTCTTC.

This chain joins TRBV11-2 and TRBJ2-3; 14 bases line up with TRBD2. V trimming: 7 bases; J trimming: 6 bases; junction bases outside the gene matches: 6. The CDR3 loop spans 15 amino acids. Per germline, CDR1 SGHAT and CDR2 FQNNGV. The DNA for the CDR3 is TGTGCCAGCATCGCGGGACTAGCGGGAGCGGATACGCAGTATTTT. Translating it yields CASIAGLAGADTQYF.

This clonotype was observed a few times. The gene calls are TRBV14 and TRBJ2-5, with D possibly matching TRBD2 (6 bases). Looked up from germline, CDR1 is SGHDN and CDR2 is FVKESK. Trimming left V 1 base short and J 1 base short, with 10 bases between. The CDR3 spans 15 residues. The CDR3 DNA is TGTGCCAGCAGCCAAGGTTGGGGGGTCCAAGAGACCCAGTACTTC. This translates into CASSQGWGVQETQYF.

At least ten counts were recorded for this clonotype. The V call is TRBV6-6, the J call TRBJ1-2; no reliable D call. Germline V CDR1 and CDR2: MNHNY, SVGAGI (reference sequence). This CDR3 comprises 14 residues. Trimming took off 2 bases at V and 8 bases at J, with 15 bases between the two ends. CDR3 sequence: CASSYDAVTGGYTF. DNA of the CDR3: TGTGCCAGCAGTTACGATGCGGTGACGGGGGGCTACACCTTC.

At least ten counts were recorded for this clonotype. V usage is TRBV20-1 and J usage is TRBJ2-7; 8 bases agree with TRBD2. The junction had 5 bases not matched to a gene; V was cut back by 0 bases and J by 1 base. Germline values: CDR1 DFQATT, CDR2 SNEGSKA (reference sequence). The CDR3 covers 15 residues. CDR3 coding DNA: TGCAGTGCTAGAGAGGTACTAGCGGCATCCTACGAGCAGTACTTC. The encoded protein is CSAREVLAASYEQYF.

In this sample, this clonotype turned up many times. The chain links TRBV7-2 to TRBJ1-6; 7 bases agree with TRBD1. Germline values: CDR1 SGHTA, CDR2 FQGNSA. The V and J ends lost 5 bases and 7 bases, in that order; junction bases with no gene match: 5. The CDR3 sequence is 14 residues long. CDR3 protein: CASSRDSQNSPLHF. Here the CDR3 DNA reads TGTGCCAGCAGCCGGGACAGTCAAAATTCACCCCTCCACTTT. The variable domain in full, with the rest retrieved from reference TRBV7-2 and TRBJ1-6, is GAGVSQSPSNKVTEKGKDVELRCDPISGHTALYWYRQSLGQGLEFLIYFQGNSAPDKSGLPSDRFSAERTGGSVSTLTIQRTQQEDSAVYLCASSRDSQNSPLHFGNGTRLTVT.

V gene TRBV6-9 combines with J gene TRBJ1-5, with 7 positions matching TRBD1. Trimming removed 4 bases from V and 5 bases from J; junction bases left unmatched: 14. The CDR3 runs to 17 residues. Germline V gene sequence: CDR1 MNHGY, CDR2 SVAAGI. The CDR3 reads CASSSIQGQSVYQPQHF. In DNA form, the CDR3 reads TGTGCCAGCAGTTCTATCCAGGGACAGTCGGTCTATCAGCCCCAGCATTTT.

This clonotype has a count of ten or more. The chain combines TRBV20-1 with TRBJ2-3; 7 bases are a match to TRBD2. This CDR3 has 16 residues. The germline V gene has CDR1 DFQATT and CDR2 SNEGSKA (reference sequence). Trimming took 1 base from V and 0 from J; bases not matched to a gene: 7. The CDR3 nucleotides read TGCAGTGCTAGAGGGATACTAGCGAGTAGCACAGATACGCAGTATTTT. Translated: CSARGILASSTDTQYF.

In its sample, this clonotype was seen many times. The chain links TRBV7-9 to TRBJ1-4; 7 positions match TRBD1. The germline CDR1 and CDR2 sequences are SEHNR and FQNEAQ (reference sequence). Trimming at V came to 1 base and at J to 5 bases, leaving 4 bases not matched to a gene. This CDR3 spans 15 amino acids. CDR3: CASSLVETGNEKLFF. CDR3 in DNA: TGTGCCAGCAGCTTAGTGGAGACAGGGAATGAAAAACTGTTTTTT.

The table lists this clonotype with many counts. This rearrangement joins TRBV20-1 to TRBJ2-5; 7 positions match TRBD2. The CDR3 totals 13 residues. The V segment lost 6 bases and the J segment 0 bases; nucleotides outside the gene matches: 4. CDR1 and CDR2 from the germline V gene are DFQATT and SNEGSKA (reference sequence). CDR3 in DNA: TGCAGTGCGCGTCTAGCGGACCAAGAGACCCAGTACTTC. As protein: CSARLADQETQYF.

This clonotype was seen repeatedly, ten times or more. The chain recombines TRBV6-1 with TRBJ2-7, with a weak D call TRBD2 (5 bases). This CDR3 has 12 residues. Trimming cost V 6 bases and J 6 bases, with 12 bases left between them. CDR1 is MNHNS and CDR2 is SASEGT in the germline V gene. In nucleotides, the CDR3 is TGTGCCAGCAGCCGTGGAGGATCCGAGCAGTACTTC. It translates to CASSRGGSEQYF.

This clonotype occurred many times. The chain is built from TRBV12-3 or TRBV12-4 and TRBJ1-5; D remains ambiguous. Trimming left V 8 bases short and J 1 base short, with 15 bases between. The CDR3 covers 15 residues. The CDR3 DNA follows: TGTGCCAGCCGGATCGGGGTTCTAAGCAATCAGCCCCAGCATTTT. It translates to CASRIGVLSNQPQHF.